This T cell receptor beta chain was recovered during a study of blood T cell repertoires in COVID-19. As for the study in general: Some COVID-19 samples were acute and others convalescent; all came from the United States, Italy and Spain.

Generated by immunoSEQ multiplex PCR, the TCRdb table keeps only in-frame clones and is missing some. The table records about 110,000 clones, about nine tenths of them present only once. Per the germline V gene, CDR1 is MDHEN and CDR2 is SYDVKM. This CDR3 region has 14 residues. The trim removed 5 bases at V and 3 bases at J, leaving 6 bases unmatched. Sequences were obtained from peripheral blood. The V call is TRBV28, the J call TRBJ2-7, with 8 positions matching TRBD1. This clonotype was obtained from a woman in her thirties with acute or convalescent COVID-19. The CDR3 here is CASSPRQGRYEQYF. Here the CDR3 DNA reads TGTGCCAGCAGTCCCAGACAGGGGCGCTACGAGCAGTACTTC.